A selection of T cell receptor beta chains follows, all from one sample in a study of identical twins. One entry per CDR3 protein results from TCRdb running MiXCR on the 5' RACE reads. In the table there are about 520,000 distinct CDR3 sequences, about 20% of which are singletons. The sample was also linked to a second study, of T cells expressing NK-cell markers.

Sequenced sample: CD4+ T cells sorted from blood. All receptors derive from a woman under 30 in good health. CDR3s leave out the opening cysteine and the closing phenylalanine or tryptophan.

TRBJ1-2 | TRBV29-1 | SVETWANYGYT
TRBJ2-5 | TRBV3-1 | ASSQWPAVGKTQY
TRBJ2-7 | TRBV4-2 | ASSQAQAAHPTYEQY
TRBJ2-7 | TRBV18 | ASSLRQARLDEQY
TRBJ2-1 | TRBV13 | ASSLTRGSSYNEQF
TRBJ2-5 | TRBV25-1 | ASSERLRGTQY
TRBJ1-1 | TRBV6-5 | ASSYSVLGVGAF
TRBJ1-2 | TRBV6-2/TRBV6-3 | ASSYDWGTGGYGYT
TRBJ1-1 | TRBV7-6 | ASSLGLRRDTEAF
TRBJ2-7 | TRBV9 | ASSVGIGTGVFVQY
TRBJ2-1 | TRBV27 | ASSFKGGAYNEQF
TRBJ1-1 | TRBV20-1 | SAHGLGRVAEAF
TRBJ1-2 | TRBV5-1 | ASSLVEGANGYT
TRBJ2-1 | TRBV9 | ASTTTGRALDNEQF
TRBJ1-3 | TRBV11-2 | ASSLVHFSGNTIY
TRBJ1-2 | TRBV29-1 | SVSGADGYT
TRBJ2-1 | TRBV20-1 | SALRTQNNEQF
TRBJ2-7 | TRBV7-2 | ASSPRTGSSYEQY
TRBJ2-7 | TRBV20-1 | SARDWTRTTYEQY
TRBJ2-5 | TRBV20-1 | SASIAAETQY
TRBJ2-4 | TRBV25-1 | ASSGTGLGNIQY
TRBJ2-3 | TRBV7-9 | ASSLARSPDTQY
TRBJ2-5 | TRBV20-1 | SARRDSETQY